The TCR beta chain under discussion was sequenced for a study of shared clonotypes between healthy human individuals (dated by TCRdb to the early 2020s). For context, the study as a whole: Two women and a few men aged 18 to 49 years were included in the cohort. To estimate repertoire size and how much clonotype sharing occurs between individuals, the study deeply sequenced the blood TCR repertoires of five healthy adults. Different laboratories and diverse techniques were used to prepare libraries and sequence TCR repertoires, to increase sequencing depth and limit assay-specific biases. Each donor's leukapheresis produced roughly between roughly 0.85 and 9.5 billion PBMCs. Broad study findings and their caveats: Sampling was limited to blood, and TCR repertoires in tissue likely differ from TCR repertoires in blood. The genetic and exposure-history diversity represented was limited by the small number of donors. Based on pairwise subsampling, the degree of clonotype sharing among donors was expected to be affected by sequencing depth.

The CDR3 holds 13 amino acids from the cysteine to the phenylalanine. The entry retains the CDR3 DNA only, 39 bases that are in frame from base 1. The junction carries 10 bases between V and J, which are trimmed by 3 bases and 3 bases respectively. CDR1 and CDR2 were assigned from the germline V gene (reference sequence) as SGHNT and YYREEE. The donors were healthy, HIV-negative adults who had no recently reported acute infections or vaccinations. Every donor was a Caucasian adult living in Nashville, Tennessee, USA. For unsorted samples, approximately 89 million PBMCs were counted, and genomic DNA was extracted using the QIAamp DNA Blood Mini kit. Blood was collected by leukapheresis, and PBMCs were isolated by Ficoll-Histopaque density gradient centrifugation and then cryopreserved in liquid nitrogen vapor phase. Using the deep immunoSEQ assay, TCR CDR3 regions were amplified from genomic DNA by multiplex PCR. Genomic DNA extracted from each cell subset was distributed evenly over all wells of several immunoSEQ 96-well plates, and each plate served as one replicate. For unsorted PBMC, each replicate PCR was loaded with approximately 300 ng genomic DNA, equivalent to tens of thousands of T cell genomes. Ten immunoSEQ deep assay plates were used to sequence unsorted PBMC genomic DNA. The purified libraries were quantified using a Qubit 3.0 fluorometer, sized with a Bioanalyzer 2100, and then quantified again using the KAPA Library Quantification kit. Every immunoSEQ 96-well plate was sequenced on a dedicated single-read 150-cycle Illumina NextSeq 550 flow cell. As for how the authors treated the data: Because the immunoSEQ output included only junctional sequences and no quality scores, the filtering could not be the same as the filtering used for full-length reads. To assign V/J genes and CDR3, sequences were annotated against IMGT germline references using PyIR, a Python wrapper for IgBLAST v1.9. Reads were removed for weak V/J assignments (E-value above 1e-6), missing CDR3, stop codons, out-of-frame junctions, or ambiguous translated residues. V3J clonotypes were defined by identical inferred V gene, J gene, and CDR3 amino acid sequence. To compute the percentage overlap between repertoires, the number of shared unique clonotypes was divided by the size of the smaller repertoire. Richness of each repertoire was evaluated using RTK rarefaction, the Chao1 estimator, and Recon v2.1 estimates of unobserved clonotypes. TCRdb re-hosts the immuneACCESS table, in-frame sequences only. Its copies lack some clones; in the studies checked, an unresolved V gene accounts for under half of them, and the cause for the rest is not known. V, J and clone size are those of that table, while D and trimming were read from the DNA. This sample is represented by roughly 500,000 clones; almost 80% of them were singletons. The ten largest account for more than 10% of the sample.

A remark on this clone: No antigen is known for it. No base quality information exists; no much larger clone differs at one position.

The rearrangement joined TRBV5-4 to TRBJ2-7; TRBD2 is possibly the D segment (5 matching bases). The sequencing input was PBMCs. The receptor was derived from a woman in her 40s in good health. Some clones in this sample may be carry-over from other donors' samples. The CDR3 is CASSSGLIYEQYF. The sequenced DNA is TGTGCCAGCAGCTCCGGACTGATCTACGAGCAGTACTTC. Supplemented by the reference TRBV5-4 and TRBJ2-7 proteins around the CDR3, the complete variable domain is ETGVTQSPTHLIKTRGQQVTLRCSSQSGHNTVSWYQQALGQGPQFIFQYYREEENGRGNFPPRFSGLQFPNYSSELNVNALELDDSALYLCASSSGLIYEQYFGPGTRLTVT.